Below are 5 T cell receptor beta chains sequenced from a single sample in a study of shared clonotypes between healthy human individuals. Data came from immunoSEQ multiplex PCR; TCRdb stores just in-frame clones and leaves some out. The table includes millions of clones, just over 90% detected once. Naive CD8 isolation took CD45RO-negative cells positively selected for CCR7 and excluded terminally differentiated effector memory CD45RA+ cells. Specimen: naive CD8+ T cells from PBMCs. These receptors originate from a man between 18 and 29 years old in good health. Some clones in this sample may be carry-over from other donors' samples.

The CDR3: CASSWGALAGGYNEQFF. CDR3 bases: TGCGCCAGCAGCTGGGGGGCCCTAGCGGGAGGCTACAATGAGCAGTTCTTC. The V gene is TRBV5-1, the J gene TRBJ2-1; 11 bases are shared with TRBD2. Germline V gene data show CDR1 as SGHRS and CDR2 as YFSETQ. The CDR3 sequence is 17 residues long. The V and J ends lost 3 bases and 3 bases, in that order; junction bases with no gene match: 8. The whole variable domain, remainder taken from reference TRBV5-1 and TRBJ2-1, is KAGVTQTPRYLIKTRGQQVTLSCSPISGHRSVSWYQQTPGQGLQFLFEYFSETQRNKGNFPGRFSGRQFSNSRSEMNVSTLELGDSALYLCASSWGALAGGYNEQFFGPGTRLTVL.

The CDR3 here is CASSGGVLSYNEQFF. The CDR3 DNA reads TGTGCCAGCAGTGGAGGGGTGCTTTCCTACAATGAGCAGTTCTTC. The chain carries TRBV6-1 and TRBJ2-1, with D perhaps TRBD1 or TRBD2 (5 bases each). V dropped 4 bases and J dropped 1 base, with 11 bases sitting between them. Germline loops: CDR1 MNHNS, CDR2 SASEGT. This CDR3 contains 15 residues.

The chain uses TRBV7-2 and TRBJ1-5; 11 bases agree with TRBD1. CDR3 length: 15 residues. The junction had 7 bases not matched to a gene; V was cut back by 5 bases and J by 7 bases. The germline V gene has CDR1 SGHTA and CDR2 FQGNSA. The CDR3 DNA follows: TGTGCCAGCAGCCCGGACAGGGGGCTTTTCCAGCCCCAGCATTTT. Translating gives CASSPDRGLFQPQHF.

The V and J genes are TRBV9 and TRBJ1-2; 8 bases line up with TRBD1. There are 16 residues in the CDR3. CDR1 and CDR2 from the germline V gene are SGDLS and YYNGEE. Germline trimming cut 1 base from V and 7 bases from J; bases unmatched to any gene: 12. This CDR3 reads CASSVSRARGLGGYTF. The CDR3 nucleotides are TGTGCCAGCAGCGTATCCCGGGCCAGGGGGCTTGGTGGCTACACCTTC.

With respect to this clone: One end of the junction is discordant with germline, which a read error may explain. V gene TRBV27 combines with J gene TRBJ1-1; 10 bases map to TRBD1. Germline V lookup: CDR1 MNHEY, CDR2 SMNVEV (reference sequence). CDR3 length: 12 amino acids. The CDR3 DNA follows: TGTGCCAGCAGTTTTAGACAGGGGGCGAGGTCCTTT. Translated, it gives CASSFRQGARSF.